This T cell receptor beta chain was sequenced during a study of blood T cell repertoires in COVID-19. Repertoires were generated with immunoSEQ multiplex PCR, while TCRdb's copy carries only in-frame clones and drops some. The table shows roughly 47,000 clones, with roughly 85% occurring only once. Trimming removed 3 bases at V and 3 bases at J, with 14 bases between. The CDR3 has 15 residues. The germline gives CDR1 LGHNA, CDR2 YSLEER. Sequenced input: peripheral blood. The chain is built from TRBV4-3 and TRBJ1-1; D remains ambiguous. The sequence derives from a woman aged 70-85 years with acute or convalescent COVID-19. CDR3 in amino acids: CASSHPSGLHTEAFF. The CDR3 DNA reads TGCGCCAGCAGCCATCCGTCGGGGTTACACACTGAAGCTTTCTTT.